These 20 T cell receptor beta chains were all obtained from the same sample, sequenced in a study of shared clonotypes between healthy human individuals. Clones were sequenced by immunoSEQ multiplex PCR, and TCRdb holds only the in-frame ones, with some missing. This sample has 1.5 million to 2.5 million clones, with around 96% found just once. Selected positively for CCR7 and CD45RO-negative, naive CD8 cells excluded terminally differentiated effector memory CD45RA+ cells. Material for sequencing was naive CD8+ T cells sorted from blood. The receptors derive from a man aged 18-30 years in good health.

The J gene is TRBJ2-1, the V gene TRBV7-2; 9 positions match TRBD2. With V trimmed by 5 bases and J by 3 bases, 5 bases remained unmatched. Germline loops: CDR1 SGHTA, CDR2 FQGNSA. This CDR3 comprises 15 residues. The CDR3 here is CASSPTAGGYNEQFF. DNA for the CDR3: TGTGCCAGCAGCCCAACAGCGGGGGGCTACAATGAGCAGTTCTTC.

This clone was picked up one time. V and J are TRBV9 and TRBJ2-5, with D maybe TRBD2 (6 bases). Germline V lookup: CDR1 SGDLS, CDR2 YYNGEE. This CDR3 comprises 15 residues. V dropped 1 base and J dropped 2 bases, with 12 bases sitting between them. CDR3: CASSVWDGRQETQYF. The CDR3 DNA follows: TGTGCCAGCAGCGTATGGGATGGGAGGCAAGAGACCCAGTACTTC. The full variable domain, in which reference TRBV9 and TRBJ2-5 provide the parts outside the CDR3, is DSGVTQTPKHLITATGQRVTLRCSPRSGDLSVYWYQQSLDQGLQFLIQYYNGEERAKGNILERFSAQQFPDLHSELNLSSLELGDSALYFCASSVWDGRQETQYFGPGTRLLVL.

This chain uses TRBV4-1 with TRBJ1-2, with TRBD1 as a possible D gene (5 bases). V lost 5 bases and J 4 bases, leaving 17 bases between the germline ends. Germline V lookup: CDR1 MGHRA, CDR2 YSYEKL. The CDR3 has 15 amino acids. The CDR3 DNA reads TGCGCCAGCAGCGCCCGGGACGGAGATGGCTATGGCTACACCTTC. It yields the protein CASSARDGDGYGYTF.

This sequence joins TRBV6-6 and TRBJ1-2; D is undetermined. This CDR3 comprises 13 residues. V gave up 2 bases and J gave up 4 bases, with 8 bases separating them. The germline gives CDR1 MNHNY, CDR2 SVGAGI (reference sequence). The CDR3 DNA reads TGTGCCAGCAGTTACCCCGTCCCCTATGGCTACACCTTC. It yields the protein CASSYPVPYGYTF.

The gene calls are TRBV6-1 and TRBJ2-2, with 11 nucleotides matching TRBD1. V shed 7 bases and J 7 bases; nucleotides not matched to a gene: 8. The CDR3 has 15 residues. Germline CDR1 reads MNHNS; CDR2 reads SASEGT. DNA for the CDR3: TGTGCCAGCATGGACAGGGGGCTAGTAATCGGGGAGCTGTTTTTT. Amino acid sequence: CASMDRGLVIGELFF.

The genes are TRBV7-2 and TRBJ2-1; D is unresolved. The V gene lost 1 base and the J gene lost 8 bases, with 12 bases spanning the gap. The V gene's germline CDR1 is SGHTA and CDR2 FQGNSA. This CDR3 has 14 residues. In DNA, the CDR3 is TGTGCCAGCAGCTTAGTGACGCCCGGAGATGAGCAGTTCTTC. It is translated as CASSLVTPGDEQFF.

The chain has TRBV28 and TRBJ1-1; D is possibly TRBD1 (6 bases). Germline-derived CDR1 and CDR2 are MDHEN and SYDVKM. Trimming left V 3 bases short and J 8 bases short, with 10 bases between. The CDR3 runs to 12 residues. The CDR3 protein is CASSFRGQEAFF. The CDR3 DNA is TGTGCCAGCAGTTTCAGAGGACAGGAAGCTTTCTTT.

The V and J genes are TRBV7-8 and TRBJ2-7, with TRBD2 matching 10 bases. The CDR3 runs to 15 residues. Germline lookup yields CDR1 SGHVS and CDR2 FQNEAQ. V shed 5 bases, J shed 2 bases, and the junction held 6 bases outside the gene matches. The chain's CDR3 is CASSPDLAGAYEQYF. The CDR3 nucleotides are TGTGCCAGCAGCCCTGACCTAGCGGGAGCCTACGAGCAGTACTTC.

In DNA, the CDR3 is TGCGCCAGCGGCCGAGGTAAGTGCGAGCAGTACTTC. This encodes CASGRGKCEQYF. V gene TRBV23-1 combines with J gene TRBJ2-7; D not certain. TRBV23-1 counts as an open reading frame of uncertain function. Trimming pared 8 bases from V and 6 bases from J, leaving 14 bases between. This CDR3 comprises 12 residues.

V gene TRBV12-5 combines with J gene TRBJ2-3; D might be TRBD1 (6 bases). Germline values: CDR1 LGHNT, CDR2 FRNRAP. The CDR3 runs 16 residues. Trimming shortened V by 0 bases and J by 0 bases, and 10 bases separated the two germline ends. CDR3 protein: CASGLVRQVSTDTQYF. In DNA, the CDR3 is TGTGCTAGTGGTTTGGTACGACAGGTAAGCACAGATACGCAGTATTTT.

The CDR3 coding sequence is TGCGCCAGCAGCCAAGTCACGGACCGATATCTGGGCGGGGAGCTGTTTTTT. Protein sequence: CASSQVTDRYLGGELFF. The chain links TRBV5-1 to TRBJ2-2; D uncertain. The CDR3 is 17 amino acids. V was trimmed by 4 bases and J by 7 bases, leaving 23 bases between them. Germline assignment: CDR1 SGHRS and CDR2 YFSETQ.

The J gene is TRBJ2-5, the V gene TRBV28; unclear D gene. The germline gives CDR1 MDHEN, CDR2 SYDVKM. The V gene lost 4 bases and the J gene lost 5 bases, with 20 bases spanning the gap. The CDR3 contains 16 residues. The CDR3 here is CASSSQSALDWETQYF. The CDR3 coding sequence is TGTGCCAGCAGTTCGCAATCCGCTCTGGATTGGGAGACCCAGTACTTC.

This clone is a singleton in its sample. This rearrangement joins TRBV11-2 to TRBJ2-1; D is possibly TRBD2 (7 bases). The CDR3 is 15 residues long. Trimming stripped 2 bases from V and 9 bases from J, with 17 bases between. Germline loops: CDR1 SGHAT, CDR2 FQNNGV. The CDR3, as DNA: TGTGCCAGCAGCTTATATCCAGGGGAGGGGGTTGAGCAGTTCTTC. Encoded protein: CASSLYPGEGVEQFF.

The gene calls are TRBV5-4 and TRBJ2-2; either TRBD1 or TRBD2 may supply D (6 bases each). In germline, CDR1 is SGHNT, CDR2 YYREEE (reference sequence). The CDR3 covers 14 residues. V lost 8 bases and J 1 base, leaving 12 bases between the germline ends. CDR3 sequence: CASFKGGNTGELFF. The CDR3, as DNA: TGTGCCAGTTTTAAGGGGGGGAACACCGGGGAGCTGTTTTTT. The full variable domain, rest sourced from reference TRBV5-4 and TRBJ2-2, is ETGVTQSPTHLIKTRGQQVTLRCSSQSGHNTVSWYQQALGQGPQFIFQYYREEENGRGNFPPRFSGLQFPNYSSELNVNALELDDSALYLCASFKGGNTGELFFGEGSRLTVL.

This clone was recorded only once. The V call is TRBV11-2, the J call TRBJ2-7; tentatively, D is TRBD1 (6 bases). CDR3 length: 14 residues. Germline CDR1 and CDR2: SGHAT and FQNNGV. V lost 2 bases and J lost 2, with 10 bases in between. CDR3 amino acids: CASSLTGTTYEQYF. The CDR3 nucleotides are TGTGCCAGCAGCTTAACAGGGACCACCTACGAGCAGTACTTC.

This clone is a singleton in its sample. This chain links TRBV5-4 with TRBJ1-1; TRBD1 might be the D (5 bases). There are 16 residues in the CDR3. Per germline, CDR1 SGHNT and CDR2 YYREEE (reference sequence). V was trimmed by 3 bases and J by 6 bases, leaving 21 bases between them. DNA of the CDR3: TGTGCCAGCAGCTCCCTGTTAAGAGGGGTAGAGGCTGAAGCTTTCTTT. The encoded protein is CASSSLLRGVEAEAFF.

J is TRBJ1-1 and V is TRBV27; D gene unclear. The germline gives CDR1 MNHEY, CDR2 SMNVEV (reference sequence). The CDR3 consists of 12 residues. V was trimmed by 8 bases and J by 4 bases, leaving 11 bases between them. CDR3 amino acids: CASGYMGTEAFF. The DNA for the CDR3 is TGTGCCAGCGGTTACATGGGCACTGAAGCTTTCTTT.

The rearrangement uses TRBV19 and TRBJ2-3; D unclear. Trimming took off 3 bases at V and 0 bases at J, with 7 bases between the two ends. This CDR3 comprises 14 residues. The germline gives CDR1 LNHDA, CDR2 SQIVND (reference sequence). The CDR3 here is CASSIGVSTDTQYF. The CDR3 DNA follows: TGTGCCAGTAGTATCGGCGTCAGCACAGATACGCAGTATTTT.

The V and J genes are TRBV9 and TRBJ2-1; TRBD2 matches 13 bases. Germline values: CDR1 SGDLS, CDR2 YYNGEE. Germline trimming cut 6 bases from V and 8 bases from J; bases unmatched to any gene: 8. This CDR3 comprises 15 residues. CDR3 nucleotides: TGTGCCAGCACCACTAGCGGGGGGGCAGGTGATGAGCAGTTCTTC. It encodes CASTTSGGAGDEQFF. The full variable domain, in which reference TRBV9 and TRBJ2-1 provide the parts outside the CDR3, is DSGVTQTPKHLITATGQRVTLRCSPRSGDLSVYWYQQSLDQGLQFLIQYYNGEERAKGNILERFSAQQFPDLHSELNLSSLELGDSALYFCASTTSGGAGDEQFFGPGTRLTVL.

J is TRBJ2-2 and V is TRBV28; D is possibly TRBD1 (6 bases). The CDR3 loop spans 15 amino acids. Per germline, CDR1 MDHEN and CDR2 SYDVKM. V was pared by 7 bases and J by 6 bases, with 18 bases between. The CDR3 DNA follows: TGTGCCAGCACCTCTATAACAGGGTCCGCCGGGGAGCTGTTTTTT. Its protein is CASTSITGSAGELFF.